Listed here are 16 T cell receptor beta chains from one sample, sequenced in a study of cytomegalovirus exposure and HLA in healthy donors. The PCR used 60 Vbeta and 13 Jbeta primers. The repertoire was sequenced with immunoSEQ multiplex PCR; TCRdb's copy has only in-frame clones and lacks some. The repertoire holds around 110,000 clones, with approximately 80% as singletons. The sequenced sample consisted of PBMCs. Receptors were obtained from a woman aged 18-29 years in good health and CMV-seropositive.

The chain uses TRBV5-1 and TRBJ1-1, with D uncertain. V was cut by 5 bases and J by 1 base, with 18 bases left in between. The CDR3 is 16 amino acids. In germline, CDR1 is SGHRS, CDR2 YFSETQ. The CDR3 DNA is TGCGCCAGCAGTTCCGGACGGAGAGCGGGGAACACTGAAGCTTTCTTT. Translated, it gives CASSSGRRAGNTEAFF.

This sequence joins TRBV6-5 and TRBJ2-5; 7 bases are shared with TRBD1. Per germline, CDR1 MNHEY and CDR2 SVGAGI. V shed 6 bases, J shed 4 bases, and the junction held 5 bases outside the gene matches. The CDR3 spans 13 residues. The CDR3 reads CASSRQGGETQYF. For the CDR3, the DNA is TGTGCCAGCAGCCGACAGGGTGGAGAGACCCAGTACTTC.

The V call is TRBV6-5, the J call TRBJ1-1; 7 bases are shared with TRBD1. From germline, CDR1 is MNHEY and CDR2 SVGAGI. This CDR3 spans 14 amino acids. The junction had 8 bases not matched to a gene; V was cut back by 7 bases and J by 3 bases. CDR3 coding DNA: TGTGCCAGCAACGTAAGGGGGCTCGACACTGAAGCTTTCTTT. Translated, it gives CASNVRGLDTEAFF.

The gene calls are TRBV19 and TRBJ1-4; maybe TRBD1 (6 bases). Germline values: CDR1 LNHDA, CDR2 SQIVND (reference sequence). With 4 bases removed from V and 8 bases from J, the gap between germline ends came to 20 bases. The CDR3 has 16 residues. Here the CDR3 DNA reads TGTGCCAGTAGTAGGGGGATTCAGGGGATGGGCGAAAAACTGTTTTTT. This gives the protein CASSRGIQGMGEKLFF.

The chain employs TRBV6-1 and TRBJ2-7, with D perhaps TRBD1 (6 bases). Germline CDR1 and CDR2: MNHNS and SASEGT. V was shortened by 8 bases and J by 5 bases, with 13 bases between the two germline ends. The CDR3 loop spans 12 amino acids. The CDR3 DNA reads TGTGCCAGCCTCCAGGGGAATGACGAGCAGTACTTC. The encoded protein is CASLQGNDEQYF.

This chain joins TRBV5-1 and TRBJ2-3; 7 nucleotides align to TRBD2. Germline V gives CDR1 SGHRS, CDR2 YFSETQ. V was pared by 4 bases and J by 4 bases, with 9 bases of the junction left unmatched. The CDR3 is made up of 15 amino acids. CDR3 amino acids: CASSPSGGRADTQYF. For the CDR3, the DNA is TGCGCCAGCAGCCCCTCCGGGGGGAGGGCAGATACGCAGTATTTT.

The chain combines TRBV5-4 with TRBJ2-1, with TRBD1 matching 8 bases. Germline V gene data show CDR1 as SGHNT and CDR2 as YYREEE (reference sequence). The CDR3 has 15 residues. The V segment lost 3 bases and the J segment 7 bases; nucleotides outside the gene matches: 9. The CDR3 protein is CASSSTGGTGNEQFF. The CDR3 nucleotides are TGTGCCAGCAGCTCTACAGGGGGAACTGGGAATGAGCAGTTCTTC.

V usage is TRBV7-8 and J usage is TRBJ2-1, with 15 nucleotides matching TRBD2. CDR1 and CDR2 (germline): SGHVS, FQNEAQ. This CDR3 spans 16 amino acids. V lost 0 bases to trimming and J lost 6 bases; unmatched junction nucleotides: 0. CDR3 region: CASSLAGLAGGNEQFF. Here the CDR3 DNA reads TGTGCCAGCAGCTTAGCGGGACTAGCGGGAGGCAATGAGCAGTTCTTC. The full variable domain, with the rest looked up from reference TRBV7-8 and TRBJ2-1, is GAGVSQSPRYKVAKRGQDVALRCDPISGHVSLFWYQQALGQGPEFLTYFQNEAQLDKSGLPSDRFFAERPEGSVSTLKIQRTQQEDSAVYLCASSLAGLAGGNEQFFGPGTRLTVL.

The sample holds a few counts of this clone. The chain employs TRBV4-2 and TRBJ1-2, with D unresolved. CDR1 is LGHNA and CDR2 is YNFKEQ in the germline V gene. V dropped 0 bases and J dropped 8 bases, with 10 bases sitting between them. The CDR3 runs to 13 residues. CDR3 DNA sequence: TGTGCCAGCAGCCAAGATCGCGGGATGGGCTACACCTTC. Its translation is CASSQDRGMGYTF.

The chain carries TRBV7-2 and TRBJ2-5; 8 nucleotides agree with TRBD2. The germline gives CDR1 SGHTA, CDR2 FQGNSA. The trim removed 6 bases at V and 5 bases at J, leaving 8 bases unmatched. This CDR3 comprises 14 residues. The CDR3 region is CASRRTSLGETQYF. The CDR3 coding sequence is TGTGCCAGCAGGAGGACTAGCCTTGGTGAGACCCAGTACTTC.

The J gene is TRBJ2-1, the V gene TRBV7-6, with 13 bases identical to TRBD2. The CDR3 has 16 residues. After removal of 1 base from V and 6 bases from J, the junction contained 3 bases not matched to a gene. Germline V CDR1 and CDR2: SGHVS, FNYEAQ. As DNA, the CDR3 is TGTGCCAGCAGCTTAGGGACTAGCGGGAGATTCAATGAGCAGTTCTTC. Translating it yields CASSLGTSGRFNEQFF.

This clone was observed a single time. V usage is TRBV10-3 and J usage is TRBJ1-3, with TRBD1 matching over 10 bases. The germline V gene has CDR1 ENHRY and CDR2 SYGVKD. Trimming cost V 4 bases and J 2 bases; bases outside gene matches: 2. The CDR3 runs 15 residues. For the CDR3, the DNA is TGTGCCATCAGTGTGGGGACAGGGGCTGGAAACACCATATATTTT. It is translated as CAISVGTGAGNTIYF.

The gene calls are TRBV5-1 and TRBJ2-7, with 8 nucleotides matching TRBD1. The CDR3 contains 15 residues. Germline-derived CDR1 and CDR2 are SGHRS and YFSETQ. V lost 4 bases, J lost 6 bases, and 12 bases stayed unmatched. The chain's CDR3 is CASSQQMDRVSEQYF. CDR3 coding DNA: TGCGCCAGCAGCCAACAAATGGACAGGGTTAGCGAGCAGTACTTC. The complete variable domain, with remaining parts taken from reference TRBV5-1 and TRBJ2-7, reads KAGVTQTPRYLIKTRGQQVTLSCSPISGHRSVSWYQQTPGQGLQFLFEYFSETQRNKGNFPGRFSGRQFSNSRSEMNVSTLELGDSALYLCASSQQMDRVSEQYFGPGTRLTVT.

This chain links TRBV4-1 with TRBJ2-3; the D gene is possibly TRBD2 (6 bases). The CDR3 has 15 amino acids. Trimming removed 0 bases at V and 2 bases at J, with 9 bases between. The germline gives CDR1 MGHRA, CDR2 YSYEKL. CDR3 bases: TGCGCCAGCAGCCAAGATTGGGGGGACACAGATACGCAGTATTTT. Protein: CASSQDWGDTDTQYF.

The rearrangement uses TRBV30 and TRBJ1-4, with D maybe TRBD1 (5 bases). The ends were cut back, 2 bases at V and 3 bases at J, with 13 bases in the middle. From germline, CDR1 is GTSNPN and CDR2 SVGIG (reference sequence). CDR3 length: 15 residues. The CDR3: CAWSHNRHANEKLFF. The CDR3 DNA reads TGTGCCTGGAGTCATAACAGGCACGCTAATGAAAAACTGTTTTTT. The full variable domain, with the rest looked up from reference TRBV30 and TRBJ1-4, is SQTIHQWPATLVQPVGSPLSLECTVEGTSNPNLYWYRQAAGRGLQLLFYSVGIGQISSEVPQNLSASRPQDRQFILSSKKLLLSDSGFYLCAWSHNRHANEKLFFGSGTQLSVL.

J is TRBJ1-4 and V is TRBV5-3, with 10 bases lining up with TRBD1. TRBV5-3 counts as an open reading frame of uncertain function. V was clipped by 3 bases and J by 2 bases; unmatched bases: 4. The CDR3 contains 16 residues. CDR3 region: CARSSGQGPTNEKLFF. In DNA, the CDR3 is TGTGCCAGAAGCTCGGGACAGGGGCCCACTAATGAAAAACTGTTTTTT.